The rows below give T cell receptor beta chains drawn from one sample of a study of blood T cell repertoires in COVID-19. Repertoires were generated with immunoSEQ multiplex PCR, while TCRdb's copy carries only in-frame clones and drops some. This table has approximately 100,000 clones, 65% to 80% appearing once. The sample consisted of peripheral blood. All receptors derive from a man aged 70 or older with active or convalescent COVID-19. The CDR3 runs from the conserved cysteine through the conserved F or W. The D gene is left open where the match is weak. Only some rows state a clone size, as once, few, many or a class for expanded clones.

d_call	cdr3_length	clone_size	j_call	v_call	cdr3_aa	cdr3_nt
TRBD1	14	.	TRBJ1-2	TRBV5-6	CASSYTGQANGYTF	TGTGCCAGCAGCTATACCGGACAGGCGAATGGCTACACCTTC
.	14	.	TRBJ2-6	TRBV7-2	CASSPRRGANVLTF	TGTGCCAGCAGCCCTCGGAGGGGGGCCAACGTCCTGACTTTC
.	13	once	TRBJ2-7	TRBV6-6	CASSKDSSYEQYF	TGTGCCAGCAGCAAGGACAGTTCCTACGAGCAGTACTTC
.	12	.	TRBJ1-3	TRBV3-1/TRBV3-2	CASSPRGGTIYF	TGTGCCAGCAGCCCGCGCGGGGGGACCATATATTTT
.	17	.	TRBJ1-4	TRBV5-6	CASSLFRGGGIKEKLFF	TGTGCCAGCAGCTTGTTTAGGGGCGGGGGCATTAAAGAAAAACTGTTTTTT
.	16	.	TRBJ1-5	TRBV19	CASSLWADRRNQPQHF	TGTGCCAGTAGCCTCTGGGCCGACAGGAGGAATCAGCCCCAGCATTTT
.	14	.	TRBJ1-5	TRBV28	CASRFTESNQPQHF	TGTGCCAGCAGATTTACAGAGAGCAATCAGCCCCAGCATTTT
.	14	.	TRBJ2-1	TRBV24-1	CATSDFRTVNEQFF	TGTGCCACCAGTGATTTTAGGACAGTCAATGAGCAGTTCTTC
.	12	.	TRBJ1-2	TRBV3-1/TRBV3-2	CASSQADRGYTF	TGTGCCAGCAGCCAAGCAGACAGGGGCTACACCTTC
.	17	few	TRBJ1-1	TRBV10-1	CASSGKEPTVNGTEAFF	TGCGCCAGCAGTGGTAAAGAGCCGACGGTGAACGGGACTGAAGCTTTCTTT
TRBD2	15	.	TRBJ2-5	TRBV6-6	CASSPSGGRQETQYF	TGTGCCAGCAGTCCTAGCGGGGGGCGCCAAGAGACCCAGTACTTC
TRBD2	15	.	TRBJ2-5	TRBV7-2	CASSFLAGGQETQYF	TGTGCCAGCAGCTTCCTAGCGGGGGGCCAAGAGACCCAGTACTTC
TRBD1	15	.	TRBJ2-2	TRBV7-8	CASSLAQGATGELFF	TGTGCCAGCAGCTTAGCGCAGGGGGCTACTGGGGAGCTGTTTTTT
.	14	.	TRBJ1-4	TRBV5-8	CASSPLQGPEKLFF	TGTGCCAGCAGCCCCCTCCAGGGTCCGGAAAAACTGTTTTTT
.	13	few	TRBJ2-7	TRBV5-6	CASSFDSSYEQYF	TGTGCCAGCAGCTTTGACTCAAGCTACGAGCAGTACTTC
.	13	few	TRBJ1-1	TRBV6-5	CASSLTGNTEAFF	TGTGCCAGCAGTCTAACAGGGAACACTGAAGCTTTCTTT
TRBD1	14	.	TRBJ1-2	TRBV28	CASSFRDRGRGYTF	TGTGCCAGCAGTTTTAGGGACAGGGGGCGTGGCTACACCTTC
TRBD1	15	.	TRBJ1-2	TRBV7-9	CASSRTDRGHNGYTF	TGTGCCAGCAGCCGCACGGACAGGGGGCATAATGGCTACACCTTC
TRBD1	14	.	TRBJ1-2	TRBV5-1	CASSRGQQGIGYTF	TGCGCCAGCAGCCGCGGACAACAGGGGATCGGCTACACCTTC
TRBD1	17	.	TRBJ2-2	TRBV19	CASSIRGQGARTGELFF	TGTGCCAGTAGTATCAGGGGACAGGGGGCGCGGACCGGGGAGCTGTTTTTT
.	12	.	TRBJ1-1	TRBV9	CASSGGGTEAFF	TGTGCCAGCAGCGGCGGGGGCACTGAAGCTTTCTTT
.	13	.	TRBJ2-2	TRBV7-9	CASSSSGAGELFF	TGTGCCAGCAGCTCCTCGGGGGCCGGGGAGCTGTTTTTT
.	14	.	TRBJ1-4	TRBV5-1	CASSLGQSGEKLFF	TGCGCCAGCAGCTTGGGCCAGTCAGGGGAAAAACTGTTTTTT
.	14	.	TRBJ1-1	TRBV5-1	CASSTEQLGTEAFF	TGCGCCAGCAGCACGGAACAACTCGGGACTGAAGCTTTCTTT
.	17	few	TRBJ1-6	TRBV28	CASSIRTVRGLNSPLHF	TGTGCCAGCAGTATCCGGACAGTAAGGGGTCTTAATTCACCCCTCCACTTT